This T cell receptor (beta chain) was sequenced in a study of blood T cells in healthy people across ages. On the study more broadly: Template switching caught about one barcoded beta molecule for each two T cells. Study-level results: There were more naive CD4+ cells and higher diversity in long-lived donors than in aged donors.

Using a J-beta primer mix together with a sample-barcoded 5' primer, a second PCR was run for about 7 to 12 cycles. Every individual sample yielded 2.5 million or more paired-end reads (each containing CDR3). TCRdb re-called the 5' RACE reads with MiXCR, one entry per CDR3 protein. The table has around 1.5 million distinct CDR3 sequences, almost 35% seen once. As to this clonotype: What it binds is not known.

Source material: blood. The sequence was obtained from a woman aged 30 to 39 in good health.

CDR3 in amino acids: CASSLAGRPDSPLHF. In DNA form, the CDR3 reads TGTGCCAGCAGCTTAGCAGGGCGTCCGGATTCACCCCTCCACTTT. This sequence joins TRBV7-6 and TRBJ1-6, with D unresolved. The CDR3 runs to 15 residues. With 0 bases removed from V and 8 bases from J, the gap between germline ends came to 11 bases. Germline CDR1 and CDR2: SGHVS and FNYEAQ.